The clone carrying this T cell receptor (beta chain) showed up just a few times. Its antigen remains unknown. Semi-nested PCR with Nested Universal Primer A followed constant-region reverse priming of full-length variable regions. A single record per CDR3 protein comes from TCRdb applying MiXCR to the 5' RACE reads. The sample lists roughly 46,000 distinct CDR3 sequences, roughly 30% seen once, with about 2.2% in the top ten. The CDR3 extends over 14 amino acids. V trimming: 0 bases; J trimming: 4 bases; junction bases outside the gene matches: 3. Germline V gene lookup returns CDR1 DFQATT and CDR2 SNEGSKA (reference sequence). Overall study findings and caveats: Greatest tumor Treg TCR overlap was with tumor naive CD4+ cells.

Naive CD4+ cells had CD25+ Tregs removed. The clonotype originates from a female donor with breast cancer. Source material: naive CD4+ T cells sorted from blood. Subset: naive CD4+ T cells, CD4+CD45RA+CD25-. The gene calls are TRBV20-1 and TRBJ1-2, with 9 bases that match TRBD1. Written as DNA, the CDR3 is TGCAGTGCTAGAGATGGGGACAGGGTCTATGGCTACACCTTC. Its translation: CSARDGDRVYGYTF.